This T cell receptor (beta chain) was retrieved from a study of cytomegalovirus exposure and HLA in healthy donors. Study-wide results and caveats: High sensitivity and specificity were reportedly achieved when the classifier diagnosed cytomegalovirus status.

The PCR had 60 Vbeta and 13 Jbeta primers. Generated by immunoSEQ multiplex PCR, the TCRdb table keeps only in-frame clones and is missing some. The table lists over 65,000 clones, approximately 80% of them singletons. A word on this clone: The antigen is undetermined.

Germline V lookup: CDR1 SGDLS, CDR2 YYNGEE. The CDR3 spans 18 residues. J gave up 0 bases and V 0 bases, and 9 bases lay outside the gene matches. The specimen sequenced was PBMCs. This sequence joins TRBV9 and TRBJ2-1, with 7 positions matching TRBD2. The source of this sequence is a human donor in good health. CDR3 protein: CASSVVDPRDYSYNEQFF. The CDR3 DNA is TGTGCCAGCAGCGTAGTGGACCCCCGGGACTACTCCTACAATGAGCAGTTCTTC.